This T cell receptor beta chain stems from a study of early stage breast cancer tumors (dated by TCRdb to 2017 to 2019). A note on the overall study: Of the approximately 15 invasive breast tumors, eleven to twelve were found to be estrogen receptor-positive, progesterone receptor-positive and HER2-negative. About 70% of the 12 ER+/PR+/HER2- tumors were invasive ductal carcinomas, while the other four were invasive lobular carcinomas. On average, each sample got 7.5 to 10-fold read coverage. Across all samples, 2,651,842 templates representing approximately 1,000,000 unique clonotypes were detected. Summary of the overall study and its limitations: Enriched TCRB sequences shared across patients were found to be mostly commonly generated sequences that were unlikely to play an important role in the tumor microenvironment. Because the cohort was small, analysis by tumor subtype was not possible. Tumors showed about 2.3-fold higher T cell density and higher clonality than adjacent normal breast tissue. Sequencing bulk genomic DNA from unsorted cells could not capture chain pairing or functional markers like CD4, CD8 and FOXP3. Repertoires from blood and normal breast were more alike than repertoires from blood and tumor, and in about 85% of the 16 patients, comparing each tissue with blood separated tumor from normal.

The germline V gene encodes CDR1 SGHVS and CDR2 FQNEAQ. Measured from the cysteine to the phenylalanine, the CDR3 is 14 residues long. Left in the record is the CDR3 DNA by itself, 42 bases read in frame from the first base. Trimming accounts for 5 bases at V and 8 bases at J, while the number of junction bases matched to no gene is 7. Every sample was amplified as two independent genomic DNA replicates, using roughly 0.5 ug for blood and roughly 1.6 ug for tumor or normal breast. Following the manufacturer's instructions, the ImmunoSeq Intro kit was used to carry out TCRB sequencing on genomic DNA. For absolute quantification, the roughly 28-cycle multiplex PCR included proprietary primers along with spike-in control sequences. An 87-bp fragment spanning the CDR3 and flanking V and J genes was sequenced with single-end 150-bp reads. Each lane of an Illumina MiSeq running version 3.0 chemistry carried seven multiplexed samples, with two replicates apiece. The original methods were these. Raw data were processed with the vendor's proprietary pipeline, and both replicates were merged into a single result per sample. A clonotype was defined as productive rearrangements that share the same V-gene family, CDR3 amino acid sequence and J-gene segment. Clonality was computed as 1 minus the normalized Shannon entropy (Pielou evenness) of TCRB abundances. To estimate T cell density, the total number of templates was divided by the input cell count, which was inferred from how much DNA went in. Recon with default parameters was used to estimate total repertoire diversity and clonality. Clonotypes with over 0.1% abundance in tumor and at least 32-fold higher abundance in tumor than in normal breast were defined as tumor-enriched. Sourced from immuneACCESS, this table was stored by TCRdb with only in-frame sequences that have V and J called. A share of the clones is absent; for the studies checked, an unresolved V gene accounts for under half, and the remainder has no known explanation. V and J calls and clone size are given by that table; D and trimming were obtained from the DNA. Recorded for this sample are about 72,000 clones; approximately 80% of them occurred a single time. The top ten clones comprise roughly 3.2% of the sample.

The study profiled bulk TCR beta-chain repertoires in matched peripheral blood, tumor and adjacent normal breast tissue taken from about 16 patients with early-stage breast cancer. Before surgery, roughly 5-11 mL of whole blood was collected into EDTA tubes and then processed within 2 hours. Ficoll-Paque centrifugation in SepMate-50 tubes was used to isolate peripheral blood mononuclear cells. For storage in liquid nitrogen, PBMCs were cryopreserved as aliquots of about 1.9 to 4 million cells in approximately 90% FBS with roughly 10% DMSO. The Qiagen AllPrep DNA/RNA Mini kit was used for genomic DNA extraction. With respect to this clone: It has no known antigen specificity. Base qualities are not recorded, but no much larger clone differs from it by a single base.

The receptor comes from a person in their sixties with breast cancer. The sequencing sample was made of blood. The chain is made from TRBV7-8 and TRBJ1-4, with TRBD1 identical over 8 junction bases. CDR3 sequence: CASSPGQGREKLFF. The DNA reads TGTGCCAGCAGCCCTGGACAGGGCCGGGAAAAACTGTTTTTT.